The 30 T cell receptor beta chains below were found in one sample sequenced in a study of ipilimumab plus nivolumab after autologous stem cell transplantation. The assay was immunoSEQ multiplex PCR, and TCRdb's table has in-frame clones only and misses some. The table shows 20,000 to 25,000 clones, with 77% occurring only once. Sequenced here: PBMCs, sampled in a trial of ipilimumab plus nivolumab as post-transplant consolidation. These receptor sequences come from a male donor with diffuse large B-cell lymphoma.

The chain has TRBV27 and TRBJ2-7; TRBD1 aligns across 11 bases. Trimming took 5 bases from V and 1 from J; bases not matched to a gene: 4. CDR1 is MNHEY, CDR2 SMNVEV, per germline (reference sequence). The CDR3 sequence is 15 residues long. CDR3: CASSDRDRGSYEQYF. Written as DNA, the CDR3 is TGTGCCAGCAGTGACCGGGACAGGGGGTCCTACGAGCAGTACTTC.

This chain joins TRBV7-3 and TRBJ2-3; D gene unclear. V was cut by 2 bases and J by 0 bases, with 3 bases left in between. CDR1 and CDR2 from the germline V gene are SGHTA and FQGTGA. The CDR3 loop spans 13 amino acids. The CDR3 loop reads CASSLSSTDTQYF. The CDR3 nucleotides are TGTGCCAGCAGCTTATCTAGCACAGATACGCAGTATTTT.

The chain links TRBV7-3 to TRBJ2-7; the D is unclear. Germline V gene lookup returns CDR1 SGHTA and CDR2 FQGTGA. Trimming removed 5 bases from V and 0 bases from J, with 8 bases in between. The CDR3 has 13 amino acids. CDR3 nucleotide sequence: TGTGCCAGCAGCCCCTCTAACTCCTACGAGCAGTACTTC. Amino acids: CASSPSNSYEQYF.

This clone was seen only a few times. This chain connects TRBV19 to TRBJ2-2; maybe TRBD1 (6 bases). V was clipped by 6 bases and J by 4 bases, with 18 bases between them. This CDR3 has 16 residues. The germline gives CDR1 LNHDA, CDR2 SQIVND (reference sequence). DNA of the CDR3: TGTGCCAGTAGCACCCCCGACAGGATTGCCACCGGGGAGCTGTTTTTT. Amino acids: CASSTPDRIATGELFF.

The rearrangement uses TRBV6-5 and TRBJ1-2, with a weak D call TRBD1 (5 bases). Trimming stripped 2 bases from V and 4 bases from J, with 14 bases between. The CDR3 is 15 amino acids. Germline V gene lookup returns CDR1 MNHEY and CDR2 SVGAGI. The CDR3 DNA reads TGTGCCAGCAGTTACAGGGGACCGATCCTCTATGGCTACACCTTC. It codes for CASSYRGPILYGYTF.

J is TRBJ2-6 and V is TRBV28, with TRBD2 matching over 14 bases. The CDR3 contains 20 residues. V dropped 5 bases and J dropped 1; count of bases not matched to a gene: 10. From germline, CDR1 is MDHEN and CDR2 SYDVKM. DNA of the CDR3: TGTGCCAGCAGTGGTTTCTGGACTAGCGGGGGGTGGTCTGGGGCCAACGTCCTGACTTTC. Translation gives CASSGFWTSGGWSGANVLTF.

The rearrangement joins TRBV7-8 to TRBJ1-1, with TRBD1 matching over 7 bases. CDR1 is SGHVS and CDR2 is FQNEAQ in the germline V gene. The CDR3 is made up of 16 amino acids. V shed 6 bases and J 5 bases; nucleotides not matched to a gene: 15. Written as DNA, the CDR3 is TGTGCCAGCAGGCGGGACAGAATACTTACAGGGACTGAAGCTTTCTTT. Translation gives CASRRDRILTGTEAFF.

V and J are TRBV2 and TRBJ2-5; 13 nucleotides line up with TRBD2. Trimming took 2 bases from V and 5 from J; bases not matched to a gene: 2. Germline V lookup: CDR1 SNHLY, CDR2 FYNNEI. The CDR3 totals 15 residues. The CDR3 DNA follows: TGTGCCAGCAGTGAAACTAGCGGGGGGGCTGAGACCCAGTACTTC. It yields the protein CASSETSGGAETQYF.

The V call is TRBV6-1, the J call TRBJ1-5, with TRBD1 matching over 10 bases. With 3 bases clipped from V and 2 bases from J, the junction kept 1 base outside the gene matches. The CDR3 has 15 residues. Germline-derived CDR1 and CDR2 are MNHNS and SASEGT. DNA of the CDR3: TGTGCCAGCAGTGATGGGACAGGGGGCAATCAGCCCCAGCATTTT. Amino acid sequence: CASSDGTGGNQPQHF.

V usage is TRBV4-2 and J usage is TRBJ2-3; TRBD2 agrees at 10 bases. The CDR3 runs 18 residues. Germline CDR1 reads LGHNA; CDR2 reads YNFKEQ. J gave up 5 bases and V 5 bases, and 16 bases lay outside the gene matches. The CDR3 DNA reads TGTGCCAGCAGCGCCCGCCCCCGCGCTAGCGGGGGACAAGATACGCAGTATTTT. Its protein is CASSARPRASGGQDTQYF.

This chain uses TRBV6-5 with TRBJ2-5; 9 bases are a match to TRBD1. V lost 4 bases to trimming and J lost 7 bases; unmatched junction nucleotides: 10. There are 15 residues in the CDR3. Germline-derived CDR1 and CDR2 are MNHEY and SVGAGI. The CDR3 nucleotides read TGTGCCAGCAGTTCCACACAGGGGGCCGGTGGGACCCAGTACTTC. Its protein is CASSSTQGAGGTQYF.

The gene calls are TRBV4-1 and TRBJ1-5, with 8 bases fitting TRBD1. The CDR3 runs to 17 residues. Germline V lookup: CDR1 MGHRA, CDR2 YSYEKL. With 4 bases clipped from V and 4 bases from J, the junction kept 12 bases outside the gene matches. The CDR3 reads CASSPTLRTGRNQPQHF. The CDR3 DNA is TGCGCCAGCAGCCCGACTTTACGGACAGGGAGGAATCAGCCCCAGCATTTT.

This clone was recorded many times. The rearrangement links TRBV11-1 to TRBJ2-2; TRBD1 matches 7 bases. The V segment lost 7 bases and the J segment 0 bases; nucleotides outside the gene matches: 2. This CDR3 has 14 amino acids. Germline V gene sequence: CDR1 SGHAT, CDR2 FQDESV (reference sequence). CDR3 nucleotides: TGTGCCAGCACCGACAGGGCGAACACCGGGGAGCTGTTTTTT. Amino acid sequence: CASTDRANTGELFF.

The chain carries TRBV7-9 and TRBJ2-1; 9 bases agree with TRBD1. V was pared by 0 bases and J by 6 bases, with 3 bases of the junction left unmatched. Germline values: CDR1 SEHNR, CDR2 FQNEAQ (reference sequence). The CDR3 is 15 residues long. The CDR3 DNA sequence: TGTGCCAGCAGCTTAGCAACAGGGGGCTTCAATGAGCAGTTCTTC. Encoded protein: CASSLATGGFNEQFF.

The genes are TRBV7-3 and TRBJ1-1, with TRBD1 matching over 10 bases. V dropped 5 bases and J dropped 6; count of bases not matched to a gene: 9. This CDR3 is built from 15 residues. CDR1 SGHTA and CDR2 FQGTGA come from the germline V gene. The CDR3 loop reads CASSLTGGKVAEAFF. For the CDR3, the DNA is TGTGCCAGCAGCCTGACAGGGGGCAAGGTAGCTGAAGCTTTCTTT.

The chain combines TRBV6-5 with TRBJ2-7, with TRBD1 matching over 7 bases. V was clipped by 5 bases and J by 5 bases; unmatched bases: 9. This CDR3 has 14 residues. The germline V gene has CDR1 MNHEY and CDR2 SVGAGI. CDR3 region: CASSPRDSSNEQYF. The CDR3, as DNA: TGTGCCAGCAGTCCAAGGGACAGTTCGAACGAGCAGTACTTC.

The V call is TRBV5-5, the J call TRBJ1-2; 7 nucleotides match TRBD1. CDR3 length: 15 amino acids. Germline CDR1 and CDR2: SGHKS and YYEKEE (reference sequence). Trimming removed 1 base from V and 4 bases from J; junction bases left unmatched: 7. The CDR3 sequence: CASSLPDREGYGYTF. CDR3 in DNA: TGTGCCAGCAGCTTGCCCGACAGGGAGGGCTATGGCTACACCTTC.

The chain uses TRBV18 and TRBJ1-4; 7 nucleotides align to TRBD1. The germline V gene has CDR1 KGHSH and CDR2 LQKENI. The CDR3 is 14 residues long. The V and J ends lost 3 bases and 8 bases, in that order; junction bases with no gene match: 6. The CDR3 region has the DNA TGTGCCAGCTCACCGACAGGGTTGGCGGAAAAACTGTTTTTT. Translating it yields CASSPTGLAEKLFF.

The chain links TRBV6-4 to TRBJ1-5; TRBD1 is a possible D gene (5 bases). Trimming removed 6 bases from V and 5 bases from J, with 8 bases in between. Germline assignment: CDR1 MRHNA and CDR2 SNTAGT. The CDR3 covers 12 residues. CDR3 DNA sequence: TGTGCCAGCAGGGGGGGTGATCAGCCCCAGCATTTT. The encoded protein is CASRGGDQPQHF.

V and J are TRBV5-8 and TRBJ1-6, with D unclear. V lost 1 base, J lost 5 bases, and 13 bases lay in between. The CDR3 is 16 residues long. Per the germline V gene, CDR1 is SGHTS and CDR2 is YDEGEE. CDR3 sequence: CASSLRRGQDNSPLHF. The DNA for the CDR3 is TGTGCCAGCAGCTTGCGTCGTGGGCAAGATAATTCACCCCTCCACTTT.

This chain links TRBV20-1 with TRBJ1-1; D is unclear. Germline V CDR1 and CDR2: DFQATT, SNEGSKA (reference sequence). Trimming shortened V by 2 bases and J by 11 bases, and 9 bases separated the two germline ends. The CDR3 contains 10 residues. This CDR3 is CSARQQVAFF. CDR3 nucleotide sequence: TGCAGTGCTAGACAGCAGGTGGCTTTCTTT.

In regard to this clone: Within the sample, other DNA sequences also encode this same CDR3. This CDR3 is CASRLTGTSYNSPLHF. CDR3 DNA: TGTGCCAGCAGGCTGACAGGGACCTCCTATAATTCACCCCTCCACTTT. The V and J genes are TRBV27 and TRBJ1-6; 7 bases are shared with TRBD1. CDR3 length: 16 residues. The germline V gene has CDR1 MNHEY and CDR2 SMNVEV (reference sequence). Germline trimming cut 6 bases from V and 0 bases from J; bases unmatched to any gene: 5.

V is TRBV5-6 and J is TRBJ1-4; possible D gene TRBD1, 5 bases. This CDR3 comprises 15 residues. CDR1 and CDR2 (germline): SGHDT, YYEEEE. Trimming left V 1 base short and J 4 bases short, with 11 bases between. Here the CDR3 reads CASSLMTVNNEKLFF. The CDR3 bases are TGTGCCAGCAGCTTGATGACAGTGAATAATGAAAAACTGTTTTTT.

The CDR3, as DNA: TGTGCCATCAGCCGGGACGGAAACACTGAAGCTTTCTTT. Translating gives CAISRDGNTEAFF. This rearrangement joins TRBV10-3 to TRBJ1-1, with D perhaps matching TRBD1 (5 bases). The CDR3 is made up of 13 amino acids. V was trimmed by 6 bases and J by 2 bases, leaving 10 bases between them. Germline CDR1 and CDR2: ENHRY and SYGVKD.

The chain is built from TRBV5-3 and TRBJ2-3, with 11 bases fitting TRBD1. TRBV5-3 is known as an ORF, though its function is uncertain. CDR3 size: 22 residues. The trim removed 4 bases at V and 3 bases at J, leaving 25 bases unmatched. CDR3 in amino acids: CARSPARTGGIGWQGQTDTQYF. Written as DNA, the CDR3 is TGTGCCAGAAGCCCCGCCCGGACAGGGGGCATAGGGTGGCAGGGCCAGACAGATACGCAGTATTTT.

The chain employs TRBV4-1 and TRBJ2-5, with TRBD1 matching 10 bases. Looked up from germline, CDR1 is MGHRA and CDR2 is YSYEKL. J lost 7 bases, V lost 0 bases, and 5 bases had no gene match. The CDR3 is 15 residues long. The CDR3 spells CASSQEDRGSVTQYF. As DNA, the CDR3 is TGCGCCAGCAGCCAAGAGGACAGGGGGTCGGTGACCCAGTACTTC.

This chain uses TRBV6-1 with TRBJ1-2, with TRBD1 as a possible D gene (5 bases). This CDR3 has 13 residues. The germline CDR1 and CDR2 sequences are MNHNS and SASEGT. Trimming pared 5 bases from V and 2 bases from J, leaving 9 bases between. As DNA, the CDR3 is TGTGCCAGCAGTTCGGACACGAACTATGGCTACACCTTC. This sequence encodes CASSSDTNYGYTF.

The chain couples TRBV5-6 to TRBJ2-7, with unresolved D. Between the trimmed V and J ends, which lost 4 bases and 4 bases, there was a span of 15 bases. CDR1 is SGHDT, CDR2 YYEEEE, per germline. CDR3 size: 14 residues. The CDR3 here is CASSPESSDYEQYF. The CDR3 DNA sequence: TGTGCCAGCAGCCCAGAGAGTTCCGATTACGAGCAGTACTTC.

This clone was counted a few times. The chain links TRBV7-6 to TRBJ2-2; TRBD1 matches 7 bases. J lost 2 bases, V lost 5 bases, and 8 bases had no gene match. This CDR3 spans 16 amino acids. CDR1 is SGHVS, CDR2 FNYEAQ, per germline. CDR3 DNA sequence: TGTGCCAGCAGCGCTCAACAGGGGCAAAACACCGGGGAGCTGTTTTTT. As protein: CASSAQQGQNTGELFF.

The rearrangement links TRBV2 to TRBJ2-7; D is perhaps TRBD1 or TRBD2 (5 bases each). Germline V lookup: CDR1 SNHLY, CDR2 FYNNEI. The CDR3 covers 14 residues. The ends were cut back, 3 bases at V and 1 base at J, with 10 bases in the middle. The CDR3 here is CASSDGDASYEQYF. The CDR3 DNA is TGTGCCAGCAGTGACGGGGACGCATCCTACGAGCAGTACTTC.